Presented here are 28 T cell receptor beta chains from one specimen sequenced in a study of blood T cell repertoires in COVID-19. Generated by immunoSEQ multiplex PCR, the TCRdb table keeps only in-frame clones and is missing some. The sample has under 300,000 clones, approximately 79% seen once. What was sequenced was peripheral blood. The receptors derive from a woman in her thirties or forties with active or convalescent COVID-19.

This chain connects TRBV19 to TRBJ1-5; 10 positions match TRBD1. V gave up 8 bases and J gave up 3 bases; unmatched junction bases: 4. Germline CDR1 is LNHDA and CDR2 is SQIVND (reference sequence). The CDR3 contains 14 residues. CDR3 amino acids: CASAGTGDNQPQHF. In DNA, the CDR3 is TGTGCCAGTGCGGGGACAGGGGACAATCAGCCCCAGCATTTT.

The J gene is TRBJ1-5, the V gene TRBV27; 7 nucleotides align to TRBD1. With 3 bases clipped from V and 4 bases from J, the junction kept 3 bases outside the gene matches. Per germline, CDR1 MNHEY and CDR2 SMNVEV (reference sequence). The CDR3 totals 14 residues. The CDR3 DNA reads TGTGCCAGCAGTTTTGAGGGGGCAAATCAGCCCCAGCATTTT. Its translation: CASSFEGANQPQHF.

The chain recombines TRBV6-5 with TRBJ1-1, with D hard to call. The V gene lost 8 bases and the J gene lost 6 bases, with 16 bases spanning the gap. This CDR3 is built from 13 residues. Germline V gene lookup returns CDR1 MNHEY and CDR2 SVGAGI. The CDR3 reads CASAAGILPEAFF. For the CDR3, the DNA is TGTGCCAGCGCCGCGGGGATCCTCCCTGAAGCTTTCTTT.

The V call is TRBV9, the J call TRBJ2-5; TRBD2 aligns across 10 bases. The CDR3 is 16 residues long. V lost 3 bases, J lost 0 bases, and 5 bases stayed unmatched. Per the germline V gene, CDR1 is SGDLS and CDR2 is YYNGEE. CDR3 region: CASSGYSGGYQETQYF. CDR3 DNA: TGTGCCAGCAGCGGATATAGCGGGGGGTACCAAGAGACCCAGTACTTC.

The chain employs TRBV19 and TRBJ1-1, with 8 bases lining up with TRBD1. The CDR3 has 14 residues. The V and J ends lost 3 bases and 0 bases, in that order; junction bases with no gene match: 0. The germline V gene encodes CDR1 LNHDA and CDR2 SQIVND (reference sequence). CDR3 nucleotides: TGTGCCAGTAGTATGACAGGGGTGAACACTGAAGCTTTCTTT. Translation: CASSMTGVNTEAFF. The full variable domain, in which reference TRBV19 and TRBJ1-1 provide the parts outside the CDR3, is DGGITQSPKYLFRKEGQNVTLSCEQNLNHDAMYWYRQDPGQGLRLIYYSQIVNDFQKGDIAEGYSVSREKKESFPLTVTSAQKNPTAFYLCASSMTGVNTEAFFGQGTRLTVV.

J is TRBJ2-7 and V is TRBV3-1 (or the pseudogene TRBV3-2); TRBD2 aligns across 12 bases. Trimming cost V 4 bases and J 4 bases; bases outside gene matches: 8. Germline V gene data show CDR1 as LGHDT and CDR2 as YNNKEL (reference sequence). This CDR3 spans 16 amino acids. CDR3 residues: CASSPRLAGGPYEQYF. CDR3 bases: TGTGCCAGCAGCCCCCGTCTAGCGGGGGGGCCATACGAGCAGTACTTC.

The V call is TRBV27, the J call TRBJ1-6; 7 nucleotides align to TRBD1. With 6 bases clipped from V and 6 bases from J, the junction kept 8 bases outside the gene matches. From germline, CDR1 is MNHEY and CDR2 SMNVEV (reference sequence). CDR3 length equals 15 residues. CDR3 protein: CASRLGTDLNSPLHF. Written as DNA, the CDR3 is TGTGCCAGCAGGCTCGGGACAGATCTTAATTCACCCCTCCACTTT.

The V gene is TRBV7-9, the J gene TRBJ2-5; 15 nucleotides line up with TRBD2. With 6 bases clipped from V and 2 bases from J, the junction kept 7 bases outside the gene matches. Germline V CDR1 and CDR2: SEHNR, FQNEAQ (reference sequence). The CDR3 extends over 17 amino acids. CDR3 DNA sequence: TGTGCCAGCAGTTGGACTAGCGGGGGGGCCTTGCAAGAGACCCAGTACTTC. It specifies CASSWTSGGALQETQYF.

This clone was observed once. V is TRBV27 and J is TRBJ1-4; D is possibly TRBD1 (5 bases). Germline-derived CDR1 and CDR2 are MNHEY and SMNVEV (reference sequence). The CDR3 consists of 14 residues. Between the trimmed V and J ends, which lost 2 bases and 7 bases, there was a span of 11 bases. The CDR3 sequence is CASSLLGGIEKLFF. CDR3 DNA sequence: TGTGCCAGCAGTTTACTGGGGGGTATTGAAAAACTGTTTTTT.

The V and J genes are TRBV9 and TRBJ1-3, with D possibly matching TRBD1 (6 bases). V lost 3 bases to trimming and J lost 0 bases, with 16 bases between them. This CDR3 has 17 residues. The germline V gene has CDR1 SGDLS and CDR2 YYNGEE. CDR3 sequence (DNA): TGTGCCAGCAGCGCACTGACAGGCCCGAGCTCTGGAAACACCATATATTTT. It codes for CASSALTGPSSGNTIYF.

The chain carries TRBV7-9 and TRBJ2-1; the D gene is possibly TRBD1 (5 bases). CDR1 and CDR2 from the germline V gene are SEHNR and FQNEAQ (reference sequence). Trimming removed 3 bases at V and 3 bases at J, with 6 bases between. CDR3 length: 13 amino acids. CDR3 in amino acids: CASSLDNYNEQFF. CDR3 bases: TGTGCCAGCAGCTTGGACAACTACAATGAGCAGTTCTTC.

This clone was seen at least ten times. The rearrangement uses TRBV28 and TRBJ1-2; 7 bases match TRBD1. The CDR3 is 14 residues long. V lost 6 bases and J lost 0; bases outside the gene matches: 4. The germline V gene encodes CDR1 MDHEN and CDR2 SYDVKM. CDR3 residues: CASRIRGTNYGYTF. In DNA, the CDR3 is TGTGCCAGCAGAATCAGGGGGACTAACTATGGCTACACCTTC.

The chain has TRBV29-1 and TRBJ1-1, with D tentatively TRBD1 (5 bases). The CDR3 is made up of 13 amino acids. Germline V gene sequence: CDR1 SQVTM, CDR2 ANQGSEA. Trimming removed 2 bases at V and 9 bases at J, with 16 bases between. The CDR3 coding sequence is TGCAGCGTTGAAAGGGGTACGGGCGGGAAAGCTTTCTTT. Translation: CSVERGTGGKAFF.

The rearrangement links TRBV6-4 to TRBJ2-2, with D tentatively TRBD1 (5 bases). The germline CDR1 and CDR2 sequences are MRHNA and SNTAGT. The CDR3 is made up of 14 amino acids. Trimming removed 6 bases from V and 1 base from J, with 9 bases in between. CDR3 in DNA: TGTGCCAGCAGCGTGGGGCGGAACACCGGGGAGCTGTTTTTT. It specifies CASSVGRNTGELFF.

The V call is TRBV7-2, the J call TRBJ2-3, with D perhaps matching TRBD2 (6 bases). This CDR3 has 15 amino acids. The germline V gene has CDR1 SGHTA and CDR2 FQGNSA. V lost 5 bases, J lost 3 bases, and 15 bases lay in between. The CDR3 loop reads CASSPRRRGTDTQYF. CDR3 sequence (DNA): TGTGCCAGCAGCCCCCGACGACGGGGGACAGATACGCAGTATTTT.

This clone is medium-sized within its sample. CDR3 bases: TGTGCCAGCAGTCTCGGAACTAATAGCAATCAGCCCCAGCATTTT. This translates into CASSLGTNSNQPQHF. The chain couples TRBV27 to TRBJ1-5; no definite D call. The CDR3 covers 15 residues. Germline CDR1 MNHEY, CDR2 SMNVEV (reference sequence). V was trimmed by 5 bases and J by 0 bases, leaving 11 bases between them.

This clone was observed a handful of times. The chain employs TRBV11-1 and TRBJ1-1; the D gene is possibly TRBD1 (6 bases). There are 15 residues in the CDR3. Per germline, CDR1 SGHAT and CDR2 FQDESV (reference sequence). V lost 5 bases and J 4 bases, leaving 17 bases between the germline ends. The CDR3 DNA follows: TGTGCCAGCAGCAAACAGGGTACGGTTGGCACTGAAGCTTTCTTT. Translating it yields CASSKQGTVGTEAFF.

The chain links TRBV2 to TRBJ1-2; D unresolved. Germline CDR1 and CDR2: SNHLY and FYNNEI. The V end was cut by 2 bases, the J end by 6 bases, with 7 bases between. CDR3 length: 12 residues. Here the CDR3 DNA reads TGTGCCAGCAGTGAATCCTCTAATGGCTACACCTTC. Protein: CASSESSNGYTF.

This sequence joins TRBV19 and TRBJ2-4; 9 positions agree with TRBD2. This CDR3 comprises 15 residues. CDR1 is LNHDA, CDR2 SQIVND, per germline (reference sequence). The V segment lost 3 bases and the J segment 6 bases; nucleotides outside the gene matches: 6. CDR3 bases: TGTGCCAGTAGTATTGGGCGGGGGGGCCGAAACATTCAGTACTTC. Translated, it gives CASSIGRGGRNIQYF.

The rearrangement uses TRBV4-1 and TRBJ1-1; D perhaps matches TRBD1 (6 bases). The CDR3 sequence is 17 residues long. CDR1 is MGHRA and CDR2 is YSYEKL in the germline V gene. V lost 0 bases to trimming and J lost 5 bases, with 19 bases between them. The CDR3 DNA follows: TGCGCCAGCAGCCAAGACCCTCGATACAGGGTTTGGACTGAAGCTTTCTTT. Its protein product is CASSQDPRYRVWTEAFF.

The rearrangement links TRBV3-1 (or the pseudogene TRBV3-2) to TRBJ2-6; the match to TRBD1 covers 10 bases. CDR1 is LGHDT and CDR2 is YNNKEL in the germline V gene (reference sequence). CDR3 length equals 17 residues. The ends lost 6 bases at V and 4 bases at J; junction bases unmatched: 9. The CDR3 sequence is CASSPTGGGAGANVLTF. As DNA, the CDR3 is TGTGCCAGCAGTCCGACAGGGGGCGGTGCGGGGGCCAACGTCCTGACTTTC.

The chain uses TRBV6-1 and TRBJ1-2; D possibly corresponds to TRBD1 (5 bases). V was shortened by 2 bases and J by 7 bases, with 11 bases between the two germline ends. The CDR3 loop spans 13 amino acids. Germline-derived CDR1 and CDR2 are MNHNS and SASEGT. The CDR3 loop reads CASSEIRQGGYTF. The CDR3 coding sequence is TGTGCCAGCAGTGAAATCCGGCAGGGTGGCTACACCTTC.

This sequence joins TRBV30 and TRBJ2-1; 10 nucleotides line up with TRBD2. The CDR3 has 15 residues. The J segment lost 4 bases and the V segment lost 1 base, leaving 4 bases of the junction unmatched. The germline V gene has CDR1 GTSNPN and CDR2 SVGIG (reference sequence). CDR3 sequence: CAWSGDSGGYNEQFF. CDR3 DNA: TGTGCCTGGAGTGGGGATAGCGGGGGGTACAATGAGCAGTTCTTC.

This clone was seen more than once but under ten times. The chain employs TRBV7-9 and TRBJ1-1; possibly TRBD1 for D (5 bases). From germline, CDR1 is SEHNR and CDR2 FQNEAQ (reference sequence). V was trimmed by 7 bases and J by 7 bases, leaving 13 bases between them. This CDR3 is built from 12 residues. CDR3 DNA: TGTGCCAGCATCCATGGGGGGAATGAAGCTTTCTTT. Amino acids: CASIHGGNEAFF.

The V call is TRBV3-1 (or the pseudogene TRBV3-2), the J call TRBJ1-2; 8 bases map to TRBD1. V shed 4 bases and J 7 bases; nucleotides not matched to a gene: 8. Looked up from germline, CDR1 is LGHDT and CDR2 is YNNKEL (reference sequence). The CDR3 runs to 14 residues. DNA for the CDR3: TGTGCCAGCAGCCCGGGACAGGACGGCGGTGGCTACACCTTC. It codes for CASSPGQDGGGYTF.

The V gene is TRBV3-1 (or the pseudogene TRBV3-2), the J gene TRBJ1-6; tentative D call: TRBD1 (5 bases). V was clipped by 1 base and J by 0 bases, with 10 bases between them. CDR1 LGHDT and CDR2 YNNKEL come from the germline V gene (reference sequence). CDR3 length: 17 amino acids. The CDR3 region has the DNA TGTGCCAGCAGCCAAGTAACAGGCAGCTCCTATAATTCACCCCTCCACTTT. It yields the protein CASSQVTGSSYNSPLHF.

V gene TRBV10-2 combines with J gene TRBJ2-2, with TRBD1 as a possible D gene (5 bases). Germline-derived CDR1 and CDR2 are WSHSY and SAAADI. The V end lost 4 bases, the J end lost 2 bases, and 8 bases lay between the germline ends. This CDR3 spans 14 amino acids. Here the CDR3 DNA reads TGCGCCAGCAGTGTTAGGGGAAACACCGGGGAGCTGTTTTTT. Amino acids: CASSVRGNTGELFF.

V gene TRBV19 combines with J gene TRBJ1-6; tentatively, D is TRBD1 (5 bases). Germline-derived CDR1 and CDR2 are LNHDA and SQIVND (reference sequence). V shed 5 bases and J shed 2 bases, with 7 bases lying between them. CDR3 length equals 14 residues. CDR3 nucleotides: TGTGCCAGTAGTCCGACAGCCTATAATTCACCCCTCCACTTT. Amino acids: CASSPTAYNSPLHF.